This TCR beta chain came from a study of T-cell reconstitution after alpha-beta-depleted transplantation in children. The germline V gene encodes CDR1 LNHDA and CDR2 SQIVND (reference sequence). This CDR3 region has 19 residues. The ends were cut back, 3 bases at V and 0 bases at J, with 24 bases in the middle. Turning to this clonotype: The antigen is not known.

A library of TCRbeta sequences, prepared with unique molecular identifiers, was generated. TCRdb fed the PCR reads into MiXCR, producing one record per CDR3 protein. Of around 700,000 distinct CDR3 sequences listed, under 15% were seen once; the top ten hold 0.79%. Study-wide results and limits: Alpha-beta T cells about two months after transplant reportedly derived from several hundred expanded graft clones. T-cell counts and diversity at one year post-transplant came mainly from newly produced T cells. Day-60 TCRbeta diversity that was high in some patients was derived from surviving recipient T cells and thymic progenitors.

The chain has TRBV19 and TRBJ2-7; D is perhaps TRBD1 (6 bases). This specimen was PBMCs, taken before TCRalphabeta/CD19-depleted stem cell transplant. This clonotype originated in a girl aged 2-10 years with congenital amegakaryocytic thrombocytopenia, due to receive a stem cell transplant. The CDR3 DNA sequence: TGTGCCAGTAGTATGGGACCTTACGACAGGTACTCAAGCTCCTACGAGCAGTACTTC. Translated: CASSMGPYDRYSSSYEQYF.